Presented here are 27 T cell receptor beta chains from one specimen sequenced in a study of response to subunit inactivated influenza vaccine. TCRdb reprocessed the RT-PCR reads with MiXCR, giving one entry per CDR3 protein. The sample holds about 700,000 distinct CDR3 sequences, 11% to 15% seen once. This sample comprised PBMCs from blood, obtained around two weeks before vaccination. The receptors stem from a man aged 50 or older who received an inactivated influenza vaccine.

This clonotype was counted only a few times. The CDR3 DNA sequence: TGCAGTGCTAGTAGGGGACAGAACAAGAGAACCCAGTACTTC. This sequence encodes CSASRGQNKRTQYF. The V call is TRBV20-1, the J call TRBJ2-5; 7 positions match TRBD1. V lost 3 bases, J lost 8 bases, and 12 bases stayed unmatched. Germline V lookup: CDR1 DFQATT, CDR2 SNEGSKA (reference sequence). This CDR3 contains 14 residues.

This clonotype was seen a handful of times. In DNA form, the CDR3 reads TGCGCCAGCAGCCCGGAACAAGAGACCCAGTACTTC. Protein: CASSPEQETQYF. The V call is TRBV5-1, the J call TRBJ2-5; D gene ambiguous. The CDR3 runs 12 residues. Trimming cost V 4 bases and J 2 bases, with 6 bases left between them. CDR1 is SGHRS, CDR2 YFSETQ, per germline.

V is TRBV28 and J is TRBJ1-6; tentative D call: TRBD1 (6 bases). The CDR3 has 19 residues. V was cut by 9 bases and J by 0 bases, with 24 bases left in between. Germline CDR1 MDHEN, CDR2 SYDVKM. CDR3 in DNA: TGTGCCAGTTTCTCCAGTTCCGGGACAATATTCTCCTATAATTCACCCCTCCACTTT. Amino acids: CASFSSSGTIFSYNSPLHF.

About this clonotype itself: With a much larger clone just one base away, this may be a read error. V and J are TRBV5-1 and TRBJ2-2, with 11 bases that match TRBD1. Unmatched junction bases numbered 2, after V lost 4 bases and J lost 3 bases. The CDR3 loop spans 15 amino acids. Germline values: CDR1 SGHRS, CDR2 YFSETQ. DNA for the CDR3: TGCGCCAGCAGCCAGGGACAGGGGGACACCGGGGAGCTGTTTTTT. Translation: CASSQGQGDTGELFF.

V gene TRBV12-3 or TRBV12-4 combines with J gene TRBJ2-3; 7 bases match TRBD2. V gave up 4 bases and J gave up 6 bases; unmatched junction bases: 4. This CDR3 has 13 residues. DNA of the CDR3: TGTGCCAGCAGTTCTAGCGGTGAGGATACGCAGTATTTT. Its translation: CASSSSGEDTQYF.

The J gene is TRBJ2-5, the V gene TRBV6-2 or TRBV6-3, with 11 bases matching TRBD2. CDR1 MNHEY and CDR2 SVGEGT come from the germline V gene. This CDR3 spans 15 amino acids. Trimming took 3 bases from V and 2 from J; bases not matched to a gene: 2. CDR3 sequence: CASSYSGGAQETQYF. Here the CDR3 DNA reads TGTGCCAGCAGTTATAGCGGGGGGGCGCAAGAGACCCAGTACTTC.

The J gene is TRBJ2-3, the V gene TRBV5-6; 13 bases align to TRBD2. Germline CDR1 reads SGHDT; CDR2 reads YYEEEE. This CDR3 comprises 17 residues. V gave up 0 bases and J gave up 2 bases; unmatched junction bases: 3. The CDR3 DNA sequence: TGTGCCAGCAGCTTGGTAACTAGCGGGGGGGCCACAGATACGCAGTATTTT. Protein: CASSLVTSGGATDTQYF.

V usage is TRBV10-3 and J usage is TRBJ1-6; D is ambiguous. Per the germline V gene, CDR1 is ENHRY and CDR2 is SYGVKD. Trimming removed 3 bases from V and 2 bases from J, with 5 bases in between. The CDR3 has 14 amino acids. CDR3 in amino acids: CAISEGPYNSPLHF. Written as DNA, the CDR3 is TGTGCCATCAGTGAAGGCCCCTATAATTCACCCCTCCACTTT.

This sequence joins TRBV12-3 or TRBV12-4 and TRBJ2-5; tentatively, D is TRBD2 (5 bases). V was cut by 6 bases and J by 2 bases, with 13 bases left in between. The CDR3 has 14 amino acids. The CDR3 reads CASSLGVFQETQYF. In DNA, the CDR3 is TGTGCCAGCAGCCTCGGGGTCTTTCAAGAGACCCAGTACTTC.

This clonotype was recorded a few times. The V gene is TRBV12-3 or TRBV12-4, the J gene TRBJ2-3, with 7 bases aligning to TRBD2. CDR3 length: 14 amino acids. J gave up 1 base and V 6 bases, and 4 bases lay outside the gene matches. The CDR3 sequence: CASRYTSGTDTQYF. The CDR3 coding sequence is TGTGCCAGCAGATATACTAGCGGCACAGATACGCAGTATTTT.

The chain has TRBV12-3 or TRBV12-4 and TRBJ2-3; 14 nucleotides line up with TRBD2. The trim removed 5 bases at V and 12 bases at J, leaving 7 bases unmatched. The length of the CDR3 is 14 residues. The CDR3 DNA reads TGTGCCAGCAGTCCAAGGGGACTAGCGGGGGATCAGTATTTT. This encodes CASSPRGLAGDQYF.

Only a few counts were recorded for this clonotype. This chain's CDR3 is CASSLVGAGTPDTQYF. CDR3 nucleotide sequence: TGTGCCAGCAGCTTAGTGGGTGCTGGCACTCCAGATACGCAGTATTTT. The chain combines TRBV7-2 with TRBJ2-3; D is undetermined. V was pared by 1 base and J by 4 bases, with 15 bases between. This CDR3 is 16 amino acids long. CDR1 is SGHTA and CDR2 is FQGNSA in the germline V gene.

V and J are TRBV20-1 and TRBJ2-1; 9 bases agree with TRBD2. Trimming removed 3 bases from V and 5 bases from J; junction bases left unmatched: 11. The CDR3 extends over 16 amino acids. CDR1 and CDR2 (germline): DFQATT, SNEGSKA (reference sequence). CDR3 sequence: CSASAGWTSENNEQFF. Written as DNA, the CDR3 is TGCAGTGCTAGCGCTGGATGGACTAGCGAGAACAATGAGCAGTTCTTC.

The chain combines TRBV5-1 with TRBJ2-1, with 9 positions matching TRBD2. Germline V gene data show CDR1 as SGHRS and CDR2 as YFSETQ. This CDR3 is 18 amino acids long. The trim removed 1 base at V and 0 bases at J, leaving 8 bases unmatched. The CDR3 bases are TGCGCCAGCAGCTTGATGACTAGCGGAAGAAACTCCTACAATGAGCAGTTCTTC. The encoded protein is CASSLMTSGRNSYNEQFF. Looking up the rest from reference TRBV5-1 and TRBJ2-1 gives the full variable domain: KAGVTQTPRYLIKTRGQQVTLSCSPISGHRSVSWYQQTPGQGLQFLFEYFSETQRNKGNFPGRFSGRQFSNSRSEMNVSTLELGDSALYLCASSLMTSGRNSYNEQFFGPGTRLTVL.

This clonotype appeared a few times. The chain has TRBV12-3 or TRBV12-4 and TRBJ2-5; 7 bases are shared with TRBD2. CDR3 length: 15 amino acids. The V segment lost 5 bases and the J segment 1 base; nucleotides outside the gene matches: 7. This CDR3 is CASSPRRGVQETQYF. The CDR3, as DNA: TGTGCCAGCAGTCCACGTCGGGGGGTCCAAGAGACCCAGTACTTC.

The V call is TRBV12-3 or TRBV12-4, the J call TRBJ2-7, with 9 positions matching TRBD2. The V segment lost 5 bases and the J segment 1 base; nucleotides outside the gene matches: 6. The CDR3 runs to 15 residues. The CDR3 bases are TGTGCCAGCAGTCCGACGGCGGGGGGGTCCTACGAGCAGTACTTC. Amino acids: CASSPTAGGSYEQYF.

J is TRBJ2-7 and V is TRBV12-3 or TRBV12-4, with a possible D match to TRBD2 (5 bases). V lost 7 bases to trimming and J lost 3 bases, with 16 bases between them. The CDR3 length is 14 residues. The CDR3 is CASTALAARYEQYF. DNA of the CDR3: TGTGCCAGCACCGCTCTAGCTGCCCGCTACGAGCAGTACTTC.

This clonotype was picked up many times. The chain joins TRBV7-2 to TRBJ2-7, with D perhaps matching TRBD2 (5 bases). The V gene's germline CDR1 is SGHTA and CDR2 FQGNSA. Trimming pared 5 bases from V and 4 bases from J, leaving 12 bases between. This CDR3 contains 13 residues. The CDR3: CASSPSRGYEQYF. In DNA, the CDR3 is TGTGCCAGCAGCCCTAGCCGGGGTTACGAGCAGTACTTC.

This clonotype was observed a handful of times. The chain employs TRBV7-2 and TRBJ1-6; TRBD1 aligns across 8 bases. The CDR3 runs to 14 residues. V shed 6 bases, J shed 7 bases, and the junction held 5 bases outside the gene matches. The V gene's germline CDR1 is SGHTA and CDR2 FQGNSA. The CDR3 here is CASRSRQGNSPLHF. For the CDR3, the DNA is TGTGCCAGCAGATCTCGACAGGGGAATTCACCCCTCCACTTT.

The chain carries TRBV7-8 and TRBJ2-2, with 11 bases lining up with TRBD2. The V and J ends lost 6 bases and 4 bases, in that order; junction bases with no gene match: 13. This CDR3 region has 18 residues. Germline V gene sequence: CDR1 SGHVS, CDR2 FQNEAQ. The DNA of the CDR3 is TGTGCCAGCAGTCAGGGGACTAGCGGCGTCGTACTCACCGGGGAGCTGTTTTTT. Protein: CASSQGTSGVVLTGELFF.

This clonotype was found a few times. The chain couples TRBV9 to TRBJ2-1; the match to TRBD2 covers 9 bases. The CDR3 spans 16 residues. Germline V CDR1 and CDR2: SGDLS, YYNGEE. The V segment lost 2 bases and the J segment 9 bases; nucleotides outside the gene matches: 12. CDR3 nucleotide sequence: TGTGCCAGCAGCGTGACTAGCGGAGCCAGCCTCGGTGAGCAGTTCTTC. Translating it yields CASSVTSGASLGEQFF.

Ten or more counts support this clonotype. Here the CDR3 DNA reads TGTGCCAGCAACATAGCGGGAGGTCCAGATACGCAGTATTTT. It specifies CASNIAGGPDTQYF. The J gene is TRBJ2-3, the V gene TRBV7-2; 10 bases align to TRBD2. The CDR3 consists of 14 residues. Trimming at V came to 7 bases and at J to 4 bases, leaving 5 bases not matched to a gene. CDR1 is SGHTA and CDR2 is FQGNSA in the germline V gene. The full variable domain, in which reference TRBV7-2 and TRBJ2-3 provide the parts outside the CDR3, is GAGVSQSPSNKVTEKGKDVELRCDPISGHTALYWYRQSLGQGLEFLIYFQGNSAPDKSGLPSDRFSAERTGGSVSTLTIQRTQQEDSAVYLCASNIAGGPDTQYFGPGTRLTVL.

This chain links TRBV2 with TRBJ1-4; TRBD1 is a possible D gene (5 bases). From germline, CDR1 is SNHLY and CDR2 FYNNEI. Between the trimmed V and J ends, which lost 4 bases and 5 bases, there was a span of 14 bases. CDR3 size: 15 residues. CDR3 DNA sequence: TGTGCCAGCAGTGTCGGGCAGGGCCCAAATGAAAAACTGTTTTTT. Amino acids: CASSVGQGPNEKLFF.

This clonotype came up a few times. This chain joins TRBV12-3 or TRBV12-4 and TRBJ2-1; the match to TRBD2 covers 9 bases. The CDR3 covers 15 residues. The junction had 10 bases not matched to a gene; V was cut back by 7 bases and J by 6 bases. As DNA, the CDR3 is TGTGCCAGCAAAGGAAGCGGGGGGCACTCCAATGAGCAGTTCTTC. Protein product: CASKGSGGHSNEQFF.

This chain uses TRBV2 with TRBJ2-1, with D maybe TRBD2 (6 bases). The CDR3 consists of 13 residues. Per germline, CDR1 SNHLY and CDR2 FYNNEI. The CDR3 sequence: CGSTLAGLNEQFF. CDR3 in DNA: TGTGGTAGCACCCTGGCGGGGCTGAATGAGCAGTTCTTC.

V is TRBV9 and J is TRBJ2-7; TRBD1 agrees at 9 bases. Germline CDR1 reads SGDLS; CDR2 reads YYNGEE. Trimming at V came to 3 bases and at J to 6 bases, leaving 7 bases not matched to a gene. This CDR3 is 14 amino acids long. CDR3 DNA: TGTGCCAGCAGCGGAGGGACAGGGAACTCCGAGCAGTACTTC. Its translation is CASSGGTGNSEQYF.

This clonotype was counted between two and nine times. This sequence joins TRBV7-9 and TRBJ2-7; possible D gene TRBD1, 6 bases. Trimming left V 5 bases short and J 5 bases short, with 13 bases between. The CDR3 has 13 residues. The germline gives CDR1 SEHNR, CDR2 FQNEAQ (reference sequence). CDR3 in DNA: TGTGCCAGCAGCCCGATACAGGGTCACGAGCAGTACTTC. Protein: CASSPIQGHEQYF.